These 5 T cell receptor beta chains originate from one sample sequenced in a study of CD8 T cells in ankylosing spondylitis (TCRdb year 2017). Their antigens remain unidentified. General findings and caveats noted by the study authors: A TCR beta motif of several highly homologous amino acid variants appeared characteristic of blood from ankylosing spondylitis patients.

Libraries came from 5' RACE. Sequencing instrument: Illumina HiSeq 2500. TCRdb applied fastp at Q25 and MiXCR to the public reads, then kept only in-frame beta chains. Every entry covers one CDR3 protein and lists the most common genes and DNA from its rows. The sample table records approximately 300,000 distinct CDR3 sequences; under 8.5% of these occur just once. Roughly 15% of the sample is held by the ten biggest clonotypes. Sequencing was done on a sample of blood, either unsorted or a sorted T cell fraction (not recorded which). Every receptor here comes from a male donor with ankylosing spondylitis.

This chain links TRBV5-1 with TRBJ1-5; unclear D gene. The V end lost 2 bases, the J end lost 5 bases, and 8 bases lay between the germline ends. The CDR3 covers 13 residues. Germline V gene data show CDR1 as SGHRS and CDR2 as YFSETQ. CDR3 nucleotide sequence: TGCGCCAGCAGCTTCGGGCCCGATCAGCCCCAGCATTTT. It translates to CASSFGPDQPQHF.

The V and J genes are TRBV5-1 and TRBJ2-5, with TRBD2 matching over 9 bases. The ends lost 4 bases at V and 1 base at J; junction bases unmatched: 8. This CDR3 has 16 residues. Germline V gene sequence: CDR1 SGHRS, CDR2 YFSETQ. DNA of the CDR3: TGCGCCAGCAGCATTAGCGGGAGTGTCCCCCAAGAGACCCAGTACTTC. Its protein product is CASSISGSVPQETQYF.

There are a few counts of this clonotype. The chain uses TRBV12-3 or TRBV12-4 and TRBJ2-5; D might be TRBD1 (6 bases). The V end lost 5 bases, the J end lost 3 bases, and 16 bases lay between the germline ends. The CDR3 extends over 15 amino acids. The CDR3 DNA sequence: TGTGCCAGCAGTCCAACCACGGGGACAAAAGAGACCCAGTACTTC. Translation: CASSPTTGTKETQYF.

The sample holds a few counts of this clonotype. The chain links TRBV20-1 to TRBJ2-5; the D is unclear. From germline, CDR1 is DFQATT and CDR2 SNEGSKA (reference sequence). The CDR3 runs to 13 residues. V dropped 1 base and J dropped 1 base, with 7 bases sitting between them. The DNA for the CDR3 is TGCAGTGCTAGAGTCCCCGGCCAAGAGACCCAGTACTTC. It translates to CSARVPGQETQYF.

This clonotype was seen ten or more times. This chain uses TRBV29-1 with TRBJ2-5; TRBD1 aligns across 10 bases. Germline V lookup: CDR1 SQVTM, CDR2 ANQGSEA. The CDR3 totals 12 residues. The V segment lost 6 bases and the J segment 6 bases; nucleotides outside the gene matches: 4. The CDR3 protein is CSVDRGQKTQYF. CDR3 in DNA: TGCAGCGTAGACAGGGGGCAAAAGACCCAGTACTTC.